This TCR beta chain came from a study of blood T cells in healthy people across ages. The study, taken as a whole, reports: With age, beta diversity per million T cells declined roughly linearly, significantly by 40.

CDR1 is SGHTA and CDR2 is FQGTGA in the germline V gene. This CDR3 has 16 amino acids. Healthy Russian Caucasian donors spanned ages 6 to 90 years. Total RNA amounts of at least 6 micrograms were extracted per sample. Sample-barcoded 5' priming and a J-beta primer mix drove a second PCR of about 6 to 12 cycles. There were at least 3 million CDR3-containing paired-end reads obtained from each sample. Via MiXCR, TCRdb re-called the 5' RACE reads, giving one row per CDR3 protein. Of 1.8 million or so distinct CDR3 sequences in the sample, 30% to 40% were seen once. Of note for this clonotype: No antigen is known for it. Sequence at one end of the junction differs from germline and may be a read error.

The sequencing sample was made of blood. The TCR originated in a human donor in good health. This sequence joins TRBV7-3 and TRBJ2-3, with TRBD2 matching over 8 bases. CDR3 loop: CASSPSSGGAGDTRYF. The CDR3 DNA reads TGTGCCAGCAGCCCCAGTTCCGGGGGGGCCGGAGATACGCGGTATTTT.